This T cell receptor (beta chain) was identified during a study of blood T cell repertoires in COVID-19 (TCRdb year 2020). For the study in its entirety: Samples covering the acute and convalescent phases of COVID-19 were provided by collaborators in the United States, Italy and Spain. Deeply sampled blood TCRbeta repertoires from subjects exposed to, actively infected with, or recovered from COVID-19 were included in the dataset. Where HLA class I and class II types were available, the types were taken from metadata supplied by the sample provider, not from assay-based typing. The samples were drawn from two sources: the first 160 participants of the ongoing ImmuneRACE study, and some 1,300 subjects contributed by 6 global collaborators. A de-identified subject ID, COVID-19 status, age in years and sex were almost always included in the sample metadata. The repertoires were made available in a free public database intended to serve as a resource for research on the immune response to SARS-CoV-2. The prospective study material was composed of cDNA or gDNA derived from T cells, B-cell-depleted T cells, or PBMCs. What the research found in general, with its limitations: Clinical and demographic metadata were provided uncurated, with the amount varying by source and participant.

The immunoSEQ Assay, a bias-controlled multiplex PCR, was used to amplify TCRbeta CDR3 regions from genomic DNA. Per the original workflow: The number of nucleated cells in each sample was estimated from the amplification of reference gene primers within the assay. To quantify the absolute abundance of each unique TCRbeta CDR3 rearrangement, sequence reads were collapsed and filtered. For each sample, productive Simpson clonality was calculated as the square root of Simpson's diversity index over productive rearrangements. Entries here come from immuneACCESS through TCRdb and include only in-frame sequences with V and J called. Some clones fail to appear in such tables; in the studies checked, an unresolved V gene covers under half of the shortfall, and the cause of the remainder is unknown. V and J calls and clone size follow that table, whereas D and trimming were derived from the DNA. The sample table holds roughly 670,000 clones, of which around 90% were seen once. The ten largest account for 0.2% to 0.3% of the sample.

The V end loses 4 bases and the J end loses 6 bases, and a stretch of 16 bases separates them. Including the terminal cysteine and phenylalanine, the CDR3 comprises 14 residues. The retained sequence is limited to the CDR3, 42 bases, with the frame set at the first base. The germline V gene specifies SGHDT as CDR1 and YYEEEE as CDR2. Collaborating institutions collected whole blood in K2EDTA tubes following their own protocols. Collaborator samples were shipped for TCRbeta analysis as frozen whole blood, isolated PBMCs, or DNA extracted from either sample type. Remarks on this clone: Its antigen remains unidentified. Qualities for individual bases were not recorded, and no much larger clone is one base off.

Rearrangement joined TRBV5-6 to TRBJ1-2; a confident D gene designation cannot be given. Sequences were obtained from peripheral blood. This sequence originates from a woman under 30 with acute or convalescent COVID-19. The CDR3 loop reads CASSQVSGSHGYTF. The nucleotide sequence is TGTGCCAGCAGCCAGGTATCGGGATCCCATGGCTACACCTTC.